The TCR beta chain described here comes from a study of T cell responses to AZD1222 COVID-19 vaccine. General observations from the study: There were mostly white British donors and more females than males, and clonal diversity was possibly underestimated. Just a handful of AZD1222 recipients were seropositive at baseline. The study sampled repertoires only after the peak T cell response. Two AZD1222 doses significantly raised spike-specific TCR breadth and depth over controls.

The assay was immunoSEQ multiplex PCR, and TCRdb's table has in-frame clones only and misses some. This table holds just under 90,000 clones, nearly 90% found once. For this clone: Antigen specificity is unknown.

The sequence was collected from an adult in good health. Sequencing was performed on peripheral blood, taken on day 0 of AZD1222 vaccination.

The CDR3 DNA follows: TGTGCCAGCAGTTCCGACAGGGGGAGGGAGCAGTACTTC. This gives the protein CASSSDRGREQYF. V gene TRBV28 combines with J gene TRBJ2-7; 9 positions match TRBD1. The ends lost 4 bases at V and 7 bases at J; junction bases unmatched: 5. The CDR3 runs to 13 residues. Germline loops: CDR1 MDHEN, CDR2 SYDVKM.